The 30 T cell receptor beta chains below were found in one sample sequenced in a study of CD8 T cells in Susac syndrome. Reverse transcription of roughly 0.45 to 1 ug RNA was performed with random hexamers. MiXCR was run by TCRdb on the immunoSEQ multiplex PCR reads, yielding one entry per CDR3 protein. The repertoire holds roughly 44,000 distinct CDR3 sequences, with 80% to 95% as singletons. The sequencing input was CD8+ T cells from PBMCs. The receptors come from a human donor in good health.

There are a few counts of this clonotype. The rearrangement uses TRBV27 and TRBJ2-7; D is perhaps TRBD2 (6 bases). The CDR3 is 13 residues long. Per germline, CDR1 MNHEY and CDR2 SMNVEV (reference sequence). Trimming left V 4 bases short and J 2 bases short, with 9 bases between. The CDR3 sequence is CASSYGGPYEQYF. CDR3 DNA: TGTGCCAGCAGTTACGGGGGACCCTACGAGCAGTACTTC.

This chain connects TRBV25-1 to TRBJ1-5, with D perhaps matching TRBD1 (5 bases). With 8 bases removed from V and 2 bases from J, the gap between germline ends came to 10 bases. Per germline, CDR1 MGHDK and CDR2 SYGVNS. This CDR3 comprises 13 residues. The chain's CDR3 is CASGTVGNQPQHF. The CDR3 nucleotides are TGTGCCAGCGGGACGGTCGGCAATCAGCCCCAGCATTTT. The full variable domain, with the rest looked up from reference TRBV25-1 and TRBJ1-5, is EADIYQTPRYLVIGTGKKITLECSQTMGHDKMYWYQQDPGMELHLIHYSYGVNSTEKGDLSSESTVSRIRTEHFPLTLESARPSHTSQYLCASGTVGNQPQHFGDGTRLSIL.

The gene calls are TRBV7-6 and TRBJ2-2; D is undetermined. The V end lost 3 bases, the J end lost 3 bases, and 2 bases lay between the germline ends. The CDR3 is 12 residues long. In germline, CDR1 is SGHVS, CDR2 FNYEAQ. The CDR3 DNA sequence: TGTGCCAGCAGCTTGGACACCGGGGAGCTGTTTTTT. Its protein product is CASSLDTGELFF.

The chain combines TRBV4-2 with TRBJ2-7; D perhaps matches TRBD2 (6 bases). CDR3 length equals 16 residues. Germline V CDR1 and CDR2: LGHNA, YNFKEQ. Trimming removed 1 base at V and 4 bases at J, with 17 bases between. CDR3: CASSQVLEGMGYEQYF. For the CDR3, the DNA is TGTGCCAGCAGCCAAGTTTTGGAGGGGATGGGGTACGAGCAGTACTTC.

The V and J genes are TRBV20-1 and TRBJ1-2; no firm D call. CDR3 length: 9 amino acids. Germline V CDR1 and CDR2: DFQATT, SNEGSKA (reference sequence). The V and J ends lost 6 bases and 8 bases respectively, with 7 bases between them. CDR3 sequence: CSAPAGYTF. CDR3 in DNA: TGCAGTGCCCCGGCGGGCTACACCTTC.

The chain couples TRBV28 to TRBJ2-5; D is perhaps TRBD2 (5 bases). The germline V and J ends were trimmed by 6 bases and 3 bases, with 17 bases remaining between them. CDR1 is MDHEN, CDR2 SYDVKM, per germline. CDR3 length equals 15 residues. This CDR3 reads CASSSEEEEEETQYF. CDR3 in DNA: TGTGCCAGCAGCTCTGAGGAGGAGGAGGAAGAGACCCAGTACTTC. The full variable domain, rest sourced from reference TRBV28 and TRBJ2-5, is DVKVTQSSRYLVKRTGEKVFLECVQDMDHENMFWYRQDPGLGLRLIYFSYDVKMKEKGDIPEGYSVSREKKERFSLILESASTNQTSMYLCASSSEEEEEETQYFGPGTRLLVL.

The chain has TRBV19 and TRBJ2-1, with 8 bases matching TRBD2. The CDR3 consists of 14 residues. V trimming: 5 bases; J trimming: 5 bases; junction bases outside the gene matches: 5. Germline V gene data show CDR1 as LNHDA and CDR2 as SQIVND (reference sequence). The CDR3 coding sequence is TGTGCCAGTAGTGGACCACTAGCGGACAATGAGCAGTTCTTC. Translated: CASSGPLADNEQFF.

This rearrangement joins TRBV28 to TRBJ1-1; a weak D match, TRBD1 (5 bases). The CDR3 extends over 15 amino acids. Germline V gene sequence: CDR1 MDHEN, CDR2 SYDVKM. V was pared by 4 bases and J by 5 bases, with 17 bases between. CDR3 amino acids: CASSSSPQGRTEAFF. As DNA, the CDR3 is TGTGCCAGCAGTTCGTCCCCCCAGGGAAGGACTGAAGCTTTCTTT.

The chain uses TRBV7-9 and TRBJ2-2; TRBD1 aligns across 8 bases. Looked up from germline, CDR1 is SEHNR and CDR2 is FQNEAQ (reference sequence). Unmatched junction bases numbered 12, after V lost 7 bases and J lost 8 bases. The CDR3 totals 15 residues. This CDR3 is CASTAGQGVMGELFF. CDR3 DNA sequence: TGTGCCAGCACCGCTGGACAGGGTGTTATGGGGGAGCTGTTTTTT. Full variable domain (rest looked up from reference TRBV7-9 and TRBJ2-2): DTGVSQNPRHKITKRGQNVTFRCDPISEHNRLYWYRQTLGQGPEFLTYFQNEAQLEKSRLLSDRFSAERPKGSFSTLEIQRTEQGDSAMYLCASTAGQGVMGELFFGEGSRLTVL.

V and J are TRBV7-9 and TRBJ2-3; D call uncertain. Trimming took off 3 bases at V and 6 bases at J, with 1 base between the two ends. CDR1 and CDR2 (germline): SEHNR, FQNEAQ (reference sequence). The CDR3 has 10 residues. This CDR3 is CASSFDTQYF. Here the CDR3 DNA reads TGTGCCAGCAGCTTCGATACGCAGTATTTT. Supplemented by reference TRBV7-9 and TRBJ2-3, the full variable domain reads DTGVSQNPRHKITKRGQNVTFRCDPISEHNRLYWYRQTLGQGPEFLTYFQNEAQLEKSRLLSDRFSAERPKGSFSTLEIQRTEQGDSAMYLCASSFDTQYFGPGTRLTVL.

The V and J genes are TRBV7-2 and TRBJ2-5; 11 nucleotides line up with TRBD1. In germline, CDR1 is SGHTA, CDR2 FQGNSA. CDR3 length equals 17 residues. The junction had 8 bases not matched to a gene; V was cut back by 1 base and J by 4 bases. The CDR3 DNA follows: TGTGCCAGCAGCTTAGTCGAGGCCGGGACAGGGGGAGAGACCCAGTACTTC. It encodes CASSLVEAGTGGETQYF.

This chain connects TRBV12-3 or TRBV12-4 to TRBJ1-5, with D perhaps matching TRBD1 (5 bases). The V gene lost 5 bases and the J gene lost 0 bases, with 11 bases spanning the gap. The CDR3 is 15 residues long. The CDR3 sequence is CASSPDSYSNQPQHF. The CDR3 DNA reads as TGTGCCAGCAGTCCTGACAGTTATAGCAATCAGCCCCAGCATTTT.

V gene TRBV9 combines with J gene TRBJ1-2; the D gene is possibly TRBD1 (5 bases). This CDR3 comprises 17 residues. The V gene's germline CDR1 is SGDLS and CDR2 YYNGEE. V dropped 1 base and J dropped 8 bases, with 24 bases sitting between them. CDR3 coding DNA: TGTGCCAGCAGCGTACTGTGGGGGACTGGGGCTCGACGCGGCTACACCTTC. Its protein is CASSVLWGTGARRGYTF.

The chain recombines TRBV2 with TRBJ1-2, with D unresolved. The CDR3 sequence is 13 residues long. Trimming took 3 bases from V and 10 from J, leaving 15 bases between them. Germline V lookup: CDR1 SNHLY, CDR2 FYNNEI. CDR3: CASSDGLSVDYTF. CDR3 in DNA: TGTGCCAGCAGTGACGGGCTGTCCGTTGACTACACCTTC.

The rearrangement links TRBV7-9 to TRBJ2-3; maybe TRBD2 (5 bases). V dropped 7 bases and J dropped 5 bases, with 7 bases sitting between them. The CDR3 has 11 residues. Germline V gene sequence: CDR1 SEHNR, CDR2 FQNEAQ (reference sequence). CDR3 DNA sequence: TGTGCCAGCACCGGAGGAGATACGCAGTATTTT. It yields the protein CASTGGDTQYF.

The chain uses TRBV4-1 and TRBJ1-4; D is unresolved. V lost 1 base to trimming and J lost 6 bases, with 15 bases between them. CDR1 MGHRA and CDR2 YSYEKL come from the germline V gene. This CDR3 spans 16 amino acids. CDR3 region: CASSQVWFRQDEKLFF. Here the CDR3 DNA reads TGCGCCAGCAGCCAAGTATGGTTTCGGCAGGATGAAAAACTGTTTTTT.

The chain recombines TRBV3-1 with TRBJ1-5; D is ambiguous. Trimming took off 1 base at V and 16 bases at J, with 17 bases between the two ends. The CDR3 is 13 amino acids. Germline loops: CDR1 LGHDT, CDR2 YNNKEL (reference sequence). CDR3 amino acids: CASSQGQGLFQHF. CDR3 nucleotides: TGTGCCAGCAGCCAAGGACAAGGCCTTTTCCAACATTTT.

The chain uses TRBV20-1 and TRBJ2-1, with D possibly matching TRBD2 (5 bases). Germline CDR1 reads DFQATT; CDR2 reads SNEGSKA (reference sequence). V lost 3 bases and J lost 10, with 10 bases in between. This CDR3 contains 11 residues. Written as DNA, the CDR3 is TGCAGTGCTAGTGGAGGCAGAGAGCAGTTCTTC. Protein: CSASGGREQFF.

This chain uses TRBV30 with TRBJ2-5, with D hard to call. The V gene lost 3 bases and the J gene lost 5 bases, with 4 bases spanning the gap. The CDR3 is 10 residues long. Germline loops: CDR1 GTSNPN, CDR2 SVGIG (reference sequence). CDR3 in DNA: TGTGCCTGGAGCTCGGAGACCCAGTACTTC. Its translation is CAWSSETQYF. The full variable domain, completed using reference TRBV30 and TRBJ2-5, is SQTIHQWPATLVQPVGSPLSLECTVEGTSNPNLYWYRQAAGRGLQLLFYSVGIGQISSEVPQNLSASRPQDRQFILSSKKLLLSDSGFYLCAWSSETQYFGPGTRLLVL.

This chain links TRBV28 with TRBJ2-7; D call uncertain. V was pared by 4 bases and J by 5 bases, with 6 bases between. Germline CDR1 reads MDHEN; CDR2 reads SYDVKM. The CDR3 covers 11 residues. The CDR3 DNA is TGTGCCAGCAGTTCCCTCGACGAGCAGTACTTC. It specifies CASSSLDEQYF.

This chain links TRBV9 with TRBJ2-7; TRBD2 matches at 9 bases. This CDR3 has 14 amino acids. The junction had 1 base not matched to a gene; V was cut back by 0 bases and J by 3 bases. Germline V lookup: CDR1 SGDLS, CDR2 YYNGEE. DNA for the CDR3: TGTGCCAGCAGCGTAGGCGGGGGGGACTACGAGCAGTACTTC. Translating it yields CASSVGGGDYEQYF.

The chain links TRBV28 to TRBJ2-7, with D hard to call. The germline V gene encodes CDR1 MDHEN and CDR2 SYDVKM. The CDR3 sequence is 15 residues long. V lost 3 bases and J lost 0, with 12 bases in between. CDR3 nucleotide sequence: TGTGCCAGCAGTTTCCCGGAGAGGAGCTCCTACGAGCAGTACTTC. It codes for CASSFPERSSYEQYF.

The chain recombines TRBV9 with TRBJ2-1; TRBD2 agrees at 8 bases. Germline values: CDR1 SGDLS, CDR2 YYNGEE. With V trimmed by 4 bases and J by 5 bases, 8 bases remained unmatched. The CDR3 sequence is 15 residues long. CDR3 protein: CASSTTSGWNNEQFF. CDR3 coding DNA: TGTGCCAGCAGCACCACTAGCGGCTGGAACAATGAGCAGTTCTTC.

This chain uses TRBV10-3 with TRBJ2-2; 9 positions match TRBD1. The trim removed 0 bases at V and 6 bases at J, leaving 5 bases unmatched. CDR3 length equals 16 residues. CDR1 is ENHRY, CDR2 SYGVKD, per germline. CDR3 nucleotide sequence: TGTGCCATCAGTGAGTCTGGGACAGGGTTTGCCGGGGAGCTGTTTTTT. This codes for CAISESGTGFAGELFF.

The table lists this clonotype with a few counts. The CDR3 sequence is CSASGTGAYEQYF. The DNA for the CDR3 is TGCAGCGCGAGCGGGACAGGGGCCTACGAGCAGTACTTC. The V and J genes are TRBV29-1 and TRBJ2-7; 10 bases match TRBD1. The V and J ends lost 7 bases and 2 bases, in that order; junction bases with no gene match: 5. Germline loops: CDR1 SQVTM, CDR2 ANQGSEA. CDR3 size: 13 residues.

The chain employs TRBV7-2 and TRBJ2-7, with D possibly matching TRBD1 (6 bases). The V gene lost 3 bases and the J gene lost 4 bases, with 16 bases spanning the gap. Germline lookup yields CDR1 SGHTA and CDR2 FQGNSA. This CDR3 comprises 15 residues. CDR3 bases: TGTGCCAGCAGCTTGGGAACCTACAGGGATTACGAGCAGTACTTC. Protein: CASSLGTYRDYEQYF.

The chain links TRBV29-1 to TRBJ2-1, with TRBD2 identical over 7 bases. The ends lost 4 bases at V and 4 bases at J; junction bases unmatched: 4. Germline V CDR1 and CDR2: SQVTM, ANQGSEA. The CDR3 spans 13 residues. As DNA, the CDR3 is TGCAGCGTTGTAGTCGGGAGGTACAATGAGCAGTTCTTC. Translating it yields CSVVVGRYNEQFF.

V usage is TRBV3-1 and J usage is TRBJ2-7, with D perhaps matching TRBD1 (5 bases). Germline loops: CDR1 LGHDT, CDR2 YNNKEL (reference sequence). V was trimmed by 0 bases and J by 2 bases, leaving 11 bases between them. The CDR3 is made up of 15 amino acids. The CDR3 DNA reads TGTGCCAGCAGCCAAGATGGGGCGGCAACCTACGAGCAGTACTTC. It specifies CASSQDGAATYEQYF.

The chain recombines TRBV5-6 with TRBJ2-3, with D uncertain. CDR1 is SGHDT and CDR2 is YYEEEE in the germline V gene. V lost 0 bases and J 0 bases, leaving 2 bases between the germline ends. CDR3 length: 13 residues. The CDR3 DNA is TGTGCCAGCAGCTTGGGAAGCACAGATACGCAGTATTTT. It translates to CASSLGSTDTQYF.

V usage is TRBV5-4 and J usage is TRBJ2-5; D perhaps matches TRBD2 (5 bases). V dropped 5 bases and J dropped 2 bases, with 10 bases sitting between them. This CDR3 region has 13 residues. The V gene's germline CDR1 is SGHNT and CDR2 YYREEE (reference sequence). CDR3 sequence reads: CASRDWQQETQYF. The DNA for the CDR3 is TGTGCCAGCAGGGACTGGCAACAAGAGACCCAGTACTTC.